Each of the 11 T cell receptor beta chains below was sequenced from the same sample in a study of blood T cell repertoires in COVID-19. Assay: immunoSEQ multiplex PCR; the TCRdb copy retains only in-frame clones and omits some. Among tens of thousands of clones listed, 77% were seen once. Sequenced material: peripheral blood. All receptors come from a man between 65 and 85 years old with active or convalescent COVID-19.

The rearrangement uses TRBV18 and TRBJ1-4; D is undetermined. This CDR3 comprises 13 residues. Germline V CDR1 and CDR2: KGHSH, LQKENI. V was clipped by 3 bases and J by 10 bases, with 12 bases between them. The CDR3 DNA sequence: TGTGCCAGCTCACCCAACTCGGCAGGAAAACTGTTTTTT. Its protein product is CASSPNSAGKLFF.

The CDR3 nucleotides are TGTGCCATCAGTGAAGGACAGGCAGGTCAGCCCCAGCATTTT. Translating gives CAISEGQAGQPQHF. The V and J genes are TRBV10-3 and TRBJ1-5; the match to TRBD1 covers 7 bases. This CDR3 spans 14 amino acids. V lost 3 bases and J lost 6; bases outside the gene matches: 5. Germline V CDR1 and CDR2: ENHRY, SYGVKD.

The chain links TRBV5-1 to TRBJ2-7; 9 positions agree with TRBD2. Germline V gives CDR1 SGHRS, CDR2 YFSETQ. CDR3 size: 14 residues. Losses at the gene ends were 3 bases for V and 2 bases for J; bases not matched to a gene: 3. The CDR3 protein is CASSSSSGTYEQYF. The CDR3 DNA sequence: TGCGCCAGCAGCTCGTCTAGCGGGACCTACGAGCAGTACTTC.

The rearrangement links TRBV7-3 to TRBJ2-1; TRBD2 matches 12 bases. V shed 5 bases, J shed 6 bases, and the junction held 5 bases outside the gene matches. The V gene's germline CDR1 is SGHTA and CDR2 FQGTGA. The CDR3 is 15 amino acids. This CDR3 is CASSLGLAGSNEQFF. CDR3 sequence (DNA): TGTGCCAGCAGCCTAGGACTAGCGGGATCCAATGAGCAGTTCTTC.

The chain carries TRBV2 and TRBJ2-1; D perhaps matches TRBD1 (6 bases). The length of the CDR3 is 14 residues. The ends were cut back, 9 bases at V and 0 bases at J, with 12 bases in the middle. Germline assignment: CDR1 SNHLY and CDR2 FYNNEI. CDR3 sequence reads: CASRGSLSYNEQFF. The CDR3 DNA is TGTGCCAGTAGGGGGTCCCTCTCCTACAATGAGCAGTTCTTC.

This clone has a handful of counts. The chain links TRBV7-9 to TRBJ2-1, with TRBD2 identical over 11 bases. This CDR3 has 15 amino acids. Germline-derived CDR1 and CDR2 are SEHNR and FQNEAQ (reference sequence). The trim removed 5 bases at V and 3 bases at J, leaving 3 bases unmatched. Here the CDR3 reads CASSGGLADYNEQFF. The CDR3 DNA reads as TGTGCCAGCAGCGGGGGACTAGCGGACTACAATGAGCAGTTCTTC.

The genes are TRBV5-1 and TRBJ1-2; 7 bases line up with TRBD1. CDR3 length: 19 amino acids. The V gene end was trimmed by 5 bases and the J gene end by 5 bases; junction bases not matched to a gene: 24. The germline V gene has CDR1 SGHRS and CDR2 YFSETQ. The CDR3, as DNA: TGCGCCAGCAGGTCGGGGACAGCTGAGCAATTAGGGCTTGGGTATGGCTACACCTTC. It codes for CASRSGTAEQLGLGYGYTF.

This clone was seen a handful of times. Different DNA sequences within this sample yield the same CDR3. The CDR3 protein is CASSRGLAGGRETQYF. The CDR3, as DNA: TGTGCCAGCAGCCGGGGACTAGCGGGGGGAAGGGAGACCCAGTACTTC. The J gene is TRBJ2-5, the V gene TRBV7-2, with 15 positions matching TRBD2. From germline, CDR1 is SGHTA and CDR2 FQGNSA. The CDR3 is 16 amino acids. V shed 5 bases and J 5 bases; nucleotides not matched to a gene: 6.

The V gene is TRBV6-5, the J gene TRBJ2-3; a weak D match, TRBD1 (6 bases). The germline V gene has CDR1 MNHEY and CDR2 SVGAGI. V lost 6 bases, J lost 3 bases, and 10 bases lay in between. There are 13 residues in the CDR3. The DNA for the CDR3 is TGTGCCAGCAGCTGGGGGCTAACAGATACGCAGTATTTT. Its translation is CASSWGLTDTQYF.

This chain connects TRBV19 to TRBJ2-1; TRBD2 aligns across 10 bases. The CDR3 is 17 amino acids. Germline CDR1 LNHDA, CDR2 SQIVND (reference sequence). Losses at the gene ends were 4 bases for V and 0 bases for J; bases not matched to a gene: 6. The DNA for the CDR3 is TGTGCCAGTAGTACCCTAGCGGGGGCTCTCTCCTACAATGAGCAGTTCTTC. The encoded protein is CASSTLAGALSYNEQFF.

The rearrangement joins TRBV27 to TRBJ1-4; no clear D gene. This CDR3 spans 13 amino acids. V was pared by 2 bases and J by 5 bases, with 6 bases between. Per the germline V gene, CDR1 is MNHEY and CDR2 is SMNVEV (reference sequence). CDR3 protein: CASSLIQNEKLFF. The CDR3 coding sequence is TGTGCCAGCAGTTTAATTCAGAATGAAAAACTGTTTTTT. The variable domain in full, with the rest retrieved from reference TRBV27 and TRBJ1-4, is EAQVTQNPRYLITVTGKKLTVTCSQNMNHEYMSWYRQDPGLGLRQIYYSMNVEVTDKGDVPEGYKVSRKEKRNFPLILESPSPNQTSLYFCASSLIQNEKLFFGSGTQLSVL.